The entry that follows covers one T cell receptor beta chain sequence. The junction departs from the called germline gene at one end, perhaps through a read error. This entry belongs to a study of tumor-infiltrating lymphocytes in primary liver carcinoma. Study in general: Stage T1-T3 N0M0 tumors spanned roughly 4 to 11 cm. Samples gave roughly 3.5 to 7.5 million productive TCRbeta reads, similar across tissue types.

With approximately 500 ng total RNA as template and a constant-region primer, TCR beta cDNA was made. Each TCR beta library was derived from three nested multiplex PCR rounds that employed slightly modified ARM-PCR. Each of the first two PCR rounds ran approximately 11 cycles with TRBV1-TRBV30 forward and C-beta reverse primers. Via MiXCR, TCRdb re-called the multiplex PCR reads, giving one row per CDR3 protein. Found here are about 310,000 distinct CDR3 sequences, 58% of them singletons; the top ten hold over 15%. Germline CDR1 SGHAT, CDR2 FQNNGV. This CDR3 spans 14 amino acids. Germline DNA was extracted too, while blood RNA derived from unsorted whole blood.

Sequenced: peripheral blood. The rearrangement links TRBV11-2 to TRBJ2-3; D gene uncertain. This sequence was found in a woman aged 25-40 years with primary liver carcinoma and hepatitis B virus infection. The CDR3 DNA sequence: TGTGCCAGGAGCTTAGGTGGTACGAGAGATACGCAGTATTTT. Its translation is CARSLGGTRDTQYF.